This TCR beta chain is from a study of blood T cell repertoires in COVID-19. Study context: The United States, Italy and Spain provided the acute and convalescent COVID-19 samples. Sources were T cells, B-cell-depleted T cells, or PBMCs; the material itself was cDNA or gDNA.

Per the original methods: Reference gene primer amplification in the assay estimated nucleated cell counts. Only in-frame clones appear in the TCRdb table, and some are missing; sequencing was by immunoSEQ multiplex PCR. V and J calls and clone size are copied from that table; D and trimming were computed from the DNA. The sample records 200,000 to 300,000 clones, approximately 86% being singletons. This CDR3 has 15 residues. V lost 4 bases to trimming and J lost 1 base, with 13 bases between them. The germline gives CDR1 LGHNA, CDR2 YNFKEQ. Sequenced input: peripheral blood. This clonotype was sampled from a woman in her sixties or seventies with active or convalescent COVID-19. This sequence joins TRBV4-2 and TRBJ1-1; D unclear. Here the CDR3 DNA reads TGTGCCAGCAGCCCAAGAGTGGAGAGGAACACTGAAGCTTTCTTT. Its protein is CASSPRVERNTEAFF.